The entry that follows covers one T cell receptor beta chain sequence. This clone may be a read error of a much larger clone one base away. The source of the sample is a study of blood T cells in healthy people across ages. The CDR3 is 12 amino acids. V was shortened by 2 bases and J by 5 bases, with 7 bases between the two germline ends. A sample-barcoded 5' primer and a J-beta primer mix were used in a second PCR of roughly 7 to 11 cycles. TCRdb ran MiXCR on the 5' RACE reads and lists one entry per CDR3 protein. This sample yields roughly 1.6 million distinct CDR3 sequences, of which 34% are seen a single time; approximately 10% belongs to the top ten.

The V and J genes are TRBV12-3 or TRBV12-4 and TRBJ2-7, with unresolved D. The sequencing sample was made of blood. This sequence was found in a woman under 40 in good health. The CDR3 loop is CASSLSMHEQYF. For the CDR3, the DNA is TGTGCCAGCAGTTTATCGATGCACGAGCAGTACTTC.